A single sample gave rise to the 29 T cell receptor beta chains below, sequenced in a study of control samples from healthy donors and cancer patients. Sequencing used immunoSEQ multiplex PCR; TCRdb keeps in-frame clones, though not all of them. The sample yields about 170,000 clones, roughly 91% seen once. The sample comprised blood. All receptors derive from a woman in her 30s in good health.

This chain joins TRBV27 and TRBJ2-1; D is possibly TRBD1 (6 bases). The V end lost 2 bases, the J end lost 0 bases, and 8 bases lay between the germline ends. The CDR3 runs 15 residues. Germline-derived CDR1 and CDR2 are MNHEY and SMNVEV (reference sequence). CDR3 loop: CASSLQGSSYNEQFF. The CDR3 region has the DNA TGTGCCAGCAGTTTACAGGGGAGCTCCTACAATGAGCAGTTCTTC.

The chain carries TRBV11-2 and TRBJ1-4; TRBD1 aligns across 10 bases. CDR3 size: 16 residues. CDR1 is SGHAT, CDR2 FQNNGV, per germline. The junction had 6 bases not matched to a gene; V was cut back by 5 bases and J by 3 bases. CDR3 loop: CASSRGQGVSNEKLFF. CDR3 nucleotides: TGTGCCAGCAGCCGTGGACAGGGGGTATCTAATGAAAAACTGTTTTTT.

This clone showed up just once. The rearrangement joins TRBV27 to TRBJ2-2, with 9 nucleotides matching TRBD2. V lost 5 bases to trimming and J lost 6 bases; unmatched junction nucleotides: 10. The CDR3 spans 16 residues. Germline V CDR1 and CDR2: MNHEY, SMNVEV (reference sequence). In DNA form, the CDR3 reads TGTGCCAGCAGTCGGAGGATCGGGACTAGCCCCGGGGAGCTGTTTTTT. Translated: CASSRRIGTSPGELFF.

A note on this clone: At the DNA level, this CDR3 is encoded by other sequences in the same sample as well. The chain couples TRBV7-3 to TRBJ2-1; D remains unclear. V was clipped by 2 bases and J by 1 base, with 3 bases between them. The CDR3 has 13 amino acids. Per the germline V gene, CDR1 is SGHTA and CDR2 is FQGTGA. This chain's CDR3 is CASSLGSYNEQFF. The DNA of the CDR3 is TGTGCCAGCAGCTTAGGGTCCTACAATGAGCAGTTCTTC.

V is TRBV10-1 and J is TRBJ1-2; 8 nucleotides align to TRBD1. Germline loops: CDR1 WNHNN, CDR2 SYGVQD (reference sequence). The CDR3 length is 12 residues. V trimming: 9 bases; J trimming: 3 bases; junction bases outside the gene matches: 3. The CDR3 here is CARDRADYGYTF. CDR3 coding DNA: TGCGCCAGGGACAGGGCCGACTATGGCTACACCTTC.

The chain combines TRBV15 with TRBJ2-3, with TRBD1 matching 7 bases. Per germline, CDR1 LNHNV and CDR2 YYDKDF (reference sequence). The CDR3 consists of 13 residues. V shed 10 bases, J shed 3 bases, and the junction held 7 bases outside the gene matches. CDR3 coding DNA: TGTGCCATTACCTTGACAGGGACAGATACGCAGTATTTT. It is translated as CAITLTGTDTQYF.

CDR3 loop: CSVGQGALSYGYTF. DNA for the CDR3: TGCAGCGTGGGACAGGGGGCATTAAGCTATGGCTACACCTTC. The gene calls are TRBV29-1 and TRBJ1-2; 12 bases line up with TRBD1. The CDR3 sequence is 14 residues long. V dropped 6 bases and J dropped 4; count of bases not matched to a gene: 6. Germline CDR1 and CDR2: SQVTM and ANQGSEA. The full variable domain, rest sourced from reference TRBV29-1 and TRBJ1-2, is SAVISQKPSRDICQRGTSLTIQCQVDSQVTMMFWYRQQPGQSLTLIATANQGSEATYESGFVIDKFPISRPNLTFSTLTVSNMSPEDSSIYLCSVGQGALSYGYTFGSGTRLTVV.

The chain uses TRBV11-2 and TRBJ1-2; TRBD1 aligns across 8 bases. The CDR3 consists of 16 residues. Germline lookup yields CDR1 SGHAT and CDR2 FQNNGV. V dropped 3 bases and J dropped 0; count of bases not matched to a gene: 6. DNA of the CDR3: TGTGCCAGCAGCTTCGATAGGACAGGGTCTAACTATGGCTACACCTTC. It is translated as CASSFDRTGSNYGYTF.

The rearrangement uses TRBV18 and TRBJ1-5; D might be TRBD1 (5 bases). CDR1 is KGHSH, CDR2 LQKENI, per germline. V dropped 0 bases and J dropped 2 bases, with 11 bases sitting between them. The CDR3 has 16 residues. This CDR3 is CASSPPFQGGNQPQHF. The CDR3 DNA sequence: TGTGCCAGCTCACCACCGTTCCAGGGCGGCAATCAGCCCCAGCATTTT.

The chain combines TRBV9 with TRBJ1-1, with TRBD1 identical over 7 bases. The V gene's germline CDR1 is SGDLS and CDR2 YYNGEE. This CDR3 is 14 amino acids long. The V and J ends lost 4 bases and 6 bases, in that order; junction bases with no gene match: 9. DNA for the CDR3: TGTGCCAGCAGCCCCCAACACAGGGGAGCTGAAGCTTTCTTT. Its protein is CASSPQHRGAEAFF.

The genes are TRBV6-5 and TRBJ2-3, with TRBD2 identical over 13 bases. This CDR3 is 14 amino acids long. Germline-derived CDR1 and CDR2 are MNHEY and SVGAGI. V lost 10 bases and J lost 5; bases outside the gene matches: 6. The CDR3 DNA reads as TGTGCCATCCGGACTAGCGGGAGATTAGATACGCAGTATTTT. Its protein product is CAIRTSGRLDTQYF.

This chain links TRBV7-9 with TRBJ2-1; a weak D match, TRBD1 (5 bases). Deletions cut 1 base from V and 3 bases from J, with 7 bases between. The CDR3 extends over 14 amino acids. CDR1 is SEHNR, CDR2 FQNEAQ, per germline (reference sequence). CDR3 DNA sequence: TGTGCCAGCAGCTTAGTCCAGGGCTACAATGAGCAGTTCTTC. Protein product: CASSLVQGYNEQFF.

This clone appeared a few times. The CDR3 reads CASRDRGLDYGYTF. The CDR3, as DNA: TGTGCCAGTAGGGACAGGGGGTTGGACTATGGCTACACCTTC. The chain recombines TRBV19 with TRBJ1-2; 10 bases agree with TRBD1. CDR1 and CDR2 from the germline V gene are LNHDA and SQIVND (reference sequence). The CDR3 has 14 amino acids. V lost 6 bases, J lost 3 bases, and 4 bases stayed unmatched.

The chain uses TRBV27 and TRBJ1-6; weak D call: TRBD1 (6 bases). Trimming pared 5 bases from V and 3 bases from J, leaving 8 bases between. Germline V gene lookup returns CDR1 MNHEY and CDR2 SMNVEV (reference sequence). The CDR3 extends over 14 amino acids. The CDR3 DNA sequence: TGTGCCAGCAGTGCGGACAGCTATAATTCACCCCTCCACTTT. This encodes CASSADSYNSPLHF.

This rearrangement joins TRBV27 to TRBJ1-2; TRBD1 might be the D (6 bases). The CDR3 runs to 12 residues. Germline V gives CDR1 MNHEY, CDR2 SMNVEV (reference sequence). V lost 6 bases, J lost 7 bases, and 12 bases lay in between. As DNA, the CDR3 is TGTGCCAGCAGACAGGGAAACGGTGGCTACACCTTC. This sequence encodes CASRQGNGGYTF.

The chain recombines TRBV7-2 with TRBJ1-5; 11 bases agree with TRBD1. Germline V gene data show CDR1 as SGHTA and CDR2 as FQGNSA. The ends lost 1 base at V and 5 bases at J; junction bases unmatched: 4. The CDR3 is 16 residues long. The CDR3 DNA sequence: TGTGCCAGCAGCTTAGTAGGACAGGGGGCGTATCAGCCCCAGCATTTT. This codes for CASSLVGQGAYQPQHF.

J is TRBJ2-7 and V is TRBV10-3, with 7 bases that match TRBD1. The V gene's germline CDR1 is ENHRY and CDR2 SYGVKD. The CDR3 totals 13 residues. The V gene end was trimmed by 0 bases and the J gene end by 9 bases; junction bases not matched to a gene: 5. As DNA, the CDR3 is TGTGCCATCAGTGAGTCGGAGACAGGGCGGCAGTACTTC. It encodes CAISESETGRQYF.

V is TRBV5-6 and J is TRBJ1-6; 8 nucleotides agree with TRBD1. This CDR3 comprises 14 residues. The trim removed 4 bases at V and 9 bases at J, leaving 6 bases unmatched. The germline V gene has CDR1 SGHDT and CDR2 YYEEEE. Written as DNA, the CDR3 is TGTGCCAGCAGCCGAACAGGGGGTATTTCACCCCTCCACTTT. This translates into CASSRTGGISPLHF.

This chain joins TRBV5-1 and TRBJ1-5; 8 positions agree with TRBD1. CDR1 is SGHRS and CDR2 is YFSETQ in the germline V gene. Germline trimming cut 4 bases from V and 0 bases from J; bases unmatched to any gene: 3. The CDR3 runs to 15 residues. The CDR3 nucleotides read TGCGCCAGCAGCCCCACAGGGGGTAGCAATCAGCCCCAGCATTTT. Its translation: CASSPTGGSNQPQHF. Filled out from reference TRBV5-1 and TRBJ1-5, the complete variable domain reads KAGVTQTPRYLIKTRGQQVTLSCSPISGHRSVSWYQQTPGQGLQFLFEYFSETQRNKGNFPGRFSGRQFSNSRSEMNVSTLELGDSALYLCASSPTGGSNQPQHFGDGTRLSIL.

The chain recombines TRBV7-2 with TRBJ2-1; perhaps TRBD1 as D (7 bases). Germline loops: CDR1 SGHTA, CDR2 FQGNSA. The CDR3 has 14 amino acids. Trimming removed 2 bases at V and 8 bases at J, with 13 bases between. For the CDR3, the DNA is TGTGCCAGCAGCTTACCCCAGGGGGGCGATGAGCAGTTCTTC. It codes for CASSLPQGGDEQFF.

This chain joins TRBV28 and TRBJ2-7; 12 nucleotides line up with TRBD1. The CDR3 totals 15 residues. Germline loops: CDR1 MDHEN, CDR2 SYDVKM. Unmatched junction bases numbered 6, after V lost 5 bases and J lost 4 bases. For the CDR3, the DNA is TGTGCCAGCAGTATAGGGACAGGGGGCTTATACGAGCAGTACTTC. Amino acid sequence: CASSIGTGGLYEQYF. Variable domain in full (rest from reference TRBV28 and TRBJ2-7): DVKVTQSSRYLVKRTGEKVFLECVQDMDHENMFWYRQDPGLGLRLIYFSYDVKMKEKGDIPEGYSVSREKKERFSLILESASTNQTSMYLCASSIGTGGLYEQYFGPGTRLTVT.

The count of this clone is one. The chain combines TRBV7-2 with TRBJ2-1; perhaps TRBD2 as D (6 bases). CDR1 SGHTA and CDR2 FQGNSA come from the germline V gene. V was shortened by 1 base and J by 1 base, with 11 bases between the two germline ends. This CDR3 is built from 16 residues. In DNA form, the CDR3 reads TGTGCCAGCAGCTTAGAGGACTACCCTTCCTACAATGAGCAGTTCTTC. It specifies CASSLEDYPSYNEQFF. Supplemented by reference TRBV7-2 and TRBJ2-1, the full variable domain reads GAGVSQSPSNKVTEKGKDVELRCDPISGHTALYWYRQSLGQGLEFLIYFQGNSAPDKSGLPSDRFSAERTGGSVSTLTIQRTQQEDSAVYLCASSLEDYPSYNEQFFGPGTRLTVL.

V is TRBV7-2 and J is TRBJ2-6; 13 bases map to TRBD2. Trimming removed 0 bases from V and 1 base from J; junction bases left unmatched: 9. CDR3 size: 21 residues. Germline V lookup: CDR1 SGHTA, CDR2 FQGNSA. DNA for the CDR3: TGTGCCAGCAGCTTAGCCCGGACTAGCGGGAGTCCCCTTTCTGGGGCCAACGTCCTGACTTTC. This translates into CASSLARTSGSPLSGANVLTF.

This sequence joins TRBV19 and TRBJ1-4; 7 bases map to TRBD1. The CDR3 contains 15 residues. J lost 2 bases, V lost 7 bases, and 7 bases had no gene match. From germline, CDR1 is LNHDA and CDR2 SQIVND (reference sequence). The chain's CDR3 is CASMRQGGTNEKLFF. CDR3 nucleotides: TGTGCCAGTATGAGACAGGGAGGCACTAATGAAAAACTGTTTTTT.

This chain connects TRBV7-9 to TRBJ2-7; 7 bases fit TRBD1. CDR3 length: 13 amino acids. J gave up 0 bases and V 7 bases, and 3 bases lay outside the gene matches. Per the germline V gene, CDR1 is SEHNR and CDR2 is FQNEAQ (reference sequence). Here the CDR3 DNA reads TGTGCCAGCACCCGGGACAGCTCCTACGAGCAGTACTTC. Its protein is CASTRDSSYEQYF.

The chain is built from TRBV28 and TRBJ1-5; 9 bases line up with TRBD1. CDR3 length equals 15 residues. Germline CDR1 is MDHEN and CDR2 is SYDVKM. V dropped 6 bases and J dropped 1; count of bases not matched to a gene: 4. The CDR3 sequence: CASRGTGMSNQPQHF. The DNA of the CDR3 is TGTGCCAGCAGAGGGACAGGGATGAGCAATCAGCCCCAGCATTTT.

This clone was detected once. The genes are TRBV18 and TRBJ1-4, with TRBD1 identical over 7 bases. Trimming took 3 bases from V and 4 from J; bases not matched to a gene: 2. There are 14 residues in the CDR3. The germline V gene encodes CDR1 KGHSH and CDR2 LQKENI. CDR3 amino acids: CASSPGQNNEKLFF. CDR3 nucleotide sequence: TGTGCCAGCTCACCGGGACAGAATAATGAAAAACTGTTTTTT.

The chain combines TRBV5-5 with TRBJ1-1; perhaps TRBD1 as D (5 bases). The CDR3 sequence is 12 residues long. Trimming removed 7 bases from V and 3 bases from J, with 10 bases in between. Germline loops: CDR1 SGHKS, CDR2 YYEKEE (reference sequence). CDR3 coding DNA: TGTGCCAGCTTCAGGGCGCACACTGAAGCTTTCTTT. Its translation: CASFRAHTEAFF.

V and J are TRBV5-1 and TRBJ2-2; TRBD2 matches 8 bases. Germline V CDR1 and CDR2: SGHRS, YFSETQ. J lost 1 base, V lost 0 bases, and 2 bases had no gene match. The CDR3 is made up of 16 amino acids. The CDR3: CASSLALAGNTGELFF. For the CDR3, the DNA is TGCGCCAGCAGCTTGGCCCTAGCGGGGAACACCGGGGAGCTGTTTTTT.